The 13 T cell receptor beta chains in this list originate from one sample, sequenced in a study of blood T cell repertoires in COVID-19. The assay was immunoSEQ multiplex PCR, and TCRdb's table has in-frame clones only and misses some. In the table there are about 290,000 clones, under 90% of which are singletons. Sequencing was performed on peripheral blood. Receptor source: a woman aged 25 to 39 with COVID-19, enrolled during active disease.

The rearrangement links TRBV7-9 to TRBJ1-1; no firm D call. Germline V gene lookup returns CDR1 SEHNR and CDR2 FQNEAQ (reference sequence). This CDR3 spans 14 amino acids. The ends were cut back, 5 bases at V and 3 bases at J, with 13 bases in the middle. The CDR3 protein is CASSRAGSDTEAFF. CDR3 DNA sequence: TGTGCCAGCAGCCGAGCGGGGTCAGACACTGAAGCTTTCTTT.

Points on this clone: Sequence at one end of the junction differs from germline and may be a read error. J is TRBJ2-7 and V is TRBV5-1, with 7 bases fitting TRBD2. The germline V gene has CDR1 SGHRS and CDR2 YFSETQ. This CDR3 comprises 16 residues. The CDR3 DNA sequence: TGCGCCAGCAGCTTAGGGGACTACCCCTCCTCCGACGAGCAGTACTTC. It specifies CASSLGDYPSSDEQYF.

This clone was picked up a small number of times. The CDR3 is CASPPRQGRNTIYF. The CDR3, as DNA: TGCGCCAGCCCCCCTCGACAGGGCCGAAACACCATATATTTT. The chain links TRBV10-1 to TRBJ1-3; 7 positions agree with TRBD1. CDR3 length: 14 amino acids. Germline V CDR1 and CDR2: WNHNN, SYGVQD (reference sequence). The V and J ends lost 8 bases and 5 bases, in that order; junction bases with no gene match: 9.

The chain recombines TRBV16 with TRBJ1-5; 8 bases fit TRBD1. CDR1 and CDR2 from the germline V gene are KGHSY and FQNENV. Germline trimming cut 4 bases from V and 6 bases from J; bases unmatched to any gene: 5. This CDR3 has 14 amino acids. CDR3 amino acids: CASSPTGGTQPQHF. For the CDR3, the DNA is TGTGCCAGCAGCCCTACAGGGGGGACTCAGCCCCAGCATTTT.

V usage is TRBV12-2 and J usage is TRBJ1-5; the D call of TRBD1 is as the table states it, not checked on the DNA. TRBV12-2 counts as a pseudogene. There are 19 residues in the CDR3. The CDR3 DNA sequence: TGTGCAAGTCGCTTAGTAGCAGGGGGTGACGGAAATAGCAATCAGCCCCAGCATTTT. Its protein is CASRLVAGGDGNSNQPQHF.

The V call is TRBV6-4, the J call TRBJ2-7; 15 bases agree with TRBD2. There are 16 residues in the CDR3. Looked up from germline, CDR1 is MRHNA and CDR2 is SNTAGT. J gave up 4 bases and V 7 bases, and 8 bases lay outside the gene matches. CDR3 nucleotide sequence: TGTGCCAGCACCGGGACTAGCGGGGGGTCCTCTTACGAGCAGTACTTC. Translating it yields CASTGTSGGSSYEQYF.

V usage is TRBV28 and J usage is TRBJ1-3; a possible D gene is TRBD1 (6 bases). Germline V gene lookup returns CDR1 MDHEN and CDR2 SYDVKM. Between the trimmed V and J ends, which lost 2 bases and 8 bases, there was a span of 13 bases. The CDR3 has 14 residues. CDR3 in amino acids: CASSLEGGRDTIYF. The CDR3 region has the DNA TGTGCCAGCAGTTTAGAGGGGGGGAGAGACACCATATATTTT.

The rearrangement links TRBV6-4 to TRBJ1-2, with D perhaps matching TRBD1 (6 bases). This CDR3 spans 14 amino acids. With 0 bases removed from V and 4 bases from J, the gap between germline ends came to 9 bases. Germline values: CDR1 MRHNA, CDR2 SNTAGT. The CDR3 spells CASSDSGRGYGYTF. As DNA, the CDR3 is TGTGCCAGCAGTGACTCGGGCAGGGGCTATGGCTACACCTTC.

The V and J genes are TRBV15 and TRBJ2-1; D possibly corresponds to TRBD1 (6 bases). This CDR3 region has 16 residues. CDR1 is LNHNV and CDR2 is YYDKDF in the germline V gene (reference sequence). Trimming pared 5 bases from V and 8 bases from J, leaving 22 bases between. CDR3 protein: CATSGLRQVLIDEQFF. The CDR3 bases are TGTGCCACCAGCGGCTTGAGACAGGTCCTGATCGATGAGCAGTTCTTC.

The gene calls are TRBV19 and TRBJ1-2; D possibly corresponds to TRBD1 (6 bases). The CDR3 is made up of 16 amino acids. Germline values: CDR1 LNHDA, CDR2 SQIVND (reference sequence). The germline V and J ends were trimmed by 2 bases and 4 bases, with 17 bases remaining between them. In DNA, the CDR3 is TGTGCCAGTAGTATAAAAACCAGGGGCAGGCTCTATGGCTACACCTTC. It yields the protein CASSIKTRGRLYGYTF.

This clone was seen just once. CDR3 protein: CASSEGTSGEETQYF. The CDR3 DNA reads TGTGCCAGCAGTGAAGGTACTAGCGGGGAAGAGACCCAGTACTTC. The chain has TRBV2 and TRBJ2-5; 10 bases line up with TRBD2. The CDR3 totals 15 residues. The J segment lost 3 bases and the V segment lost 1 base, leaving 2 bases of the junction unmatched. The V gene's germline CDR1 is SNHLY and CDR2 FYNNEI. The whole variable domain, filled in from reference TRBV2 and TRBJ2-5, reads EPEVTQTPSHQVTQMGQEVILRCVPISNHLYFYWYRQILGQKVEFLVSFYNNEISEKSEIFDDQFSVERPDGSNFTLKIRSTKLEDSAMYFCASSEGTSGEETQYFGPGTRLLVL.

The CDR3 nucleotides read TGTGCCAGCAGCTTAGTTGGCTACGGGGGTGGTGGCTACACCTTC. Translating gives CASSLVGYGGGGYTF. The chain joins TRBV7-6 to TRBJ1-2, with D maybe TRBD1 (5 bases). The ends were cut back, 1 base at V and 7 bases at J, with 16 bases in the middle. CDR3 size: 15 residues. Looked up from germline, CDR1 is SGHVS and CDR2 is FNYEAQ. The variable domain in full, completed from reference TRBV7-6 and TRBJ1-2, reads GAGVSQSPRYKVTKRGQDVALRCDPISGHVSLYWYRQALGQGPEFLTYFNYEAQQDKSGLPNDRFSAERPEGSISTLTIQRTEQRDSAMYRCASSLVGYGGGGYTFGSGTRLTVV.

The chain is built from TRBV10-2 and TRBJ2-7; D may be TRBD2 (5 bases). The CDR3 is made up of 15 amino acids. Looked up from germline, CDR1 is WSHSY and CDR2 is SAAADI. V lost 2 bases and J 0 bases, leaving 11 bases between the germline ends. The CDR3 DNA reads TGCGCCAGCAGTGAGGTGAGGGCCACCTCCTACGAGCAGTACTTC. Residues: CASSEVRATSYEQYF.